The sequence of this T cell receptor (beta chain) was determined in a study of CD8+CD57+ T cells in acquired aplastic anemia. Across the whole study: Among healthy donors, CD4+ cells averaged roughly 11 million reads.

Study outcomes and limitations: With respect to CD8+ Simpson's diversity, patients and controls did not differ significantly.

Investigators profiled TCR beta VDJ and CDR3 from genomic DNA template. TCRdb analysed the reads with MiXCR anew, one entry per CDR3 protein. This table has hundreds of thousands of distinct CDR3 sequences, around 68% appearing once. Germline V gene lookup returns CDR1 SGHDT and CDR2 YYEEEE. This CDR3 has 13 residues. V lost 5 bases, J lost 0 bases, and 7 bases lay in between. This clonotype appeared a single time. Antigen specificity is unknown. The CDR3 carries no conserved terminal phenylalanine or tryptophan, so it likely arises from a read error. The sequence was collected from a human donor in good health, serving as a control. This chain uses TRBV5-6 with TRBJ2-3; D is unclear. The sequenced sample consisted of sorted CD4+, CD8+, or CD8+CD57+ T cells (not recorded which) from PBMCs. CDR3 sequence (DNA): TGTGCCAGCAGGGGAACCAGCACAGATACGCAGTATTTG. This sequence encodes CASRGTSTDTQYL.